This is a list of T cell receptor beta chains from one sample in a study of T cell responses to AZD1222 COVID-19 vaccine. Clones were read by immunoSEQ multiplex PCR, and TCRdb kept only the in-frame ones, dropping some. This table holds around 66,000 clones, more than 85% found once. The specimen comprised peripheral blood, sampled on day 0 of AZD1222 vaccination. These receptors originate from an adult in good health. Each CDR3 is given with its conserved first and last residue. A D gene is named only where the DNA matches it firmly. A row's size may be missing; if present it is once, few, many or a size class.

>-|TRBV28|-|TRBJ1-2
CASSLPLGQPYGYTF
TGTGCCAGCAGTTTACCACTAGGACAGCCCTATGGCTACACCTTC
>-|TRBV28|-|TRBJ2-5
CASSLSLGGTQYF
TGTGCCAGCAGTTTATCCCTCGGGGGGACCCAGTACTTC
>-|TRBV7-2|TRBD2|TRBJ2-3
CASSPQAGATDTQYF
TGTGCCAGCAGCCCCCAAGCGGGGGCGACAGATACGCAGTATTTT
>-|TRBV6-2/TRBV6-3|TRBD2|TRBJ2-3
CASSYLGLAGGRYTDTQYF
TGTGCCAGCAGTTACCTTGGACTAGCGGGGGGGCGGTACACAGATACGCAGTATTTT
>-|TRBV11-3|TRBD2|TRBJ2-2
CASSLRAGANTGELFF
TGTGCCAGCAGCTTAAGAGCGGGGGCGAACACCGGGGAGCTGTTTTTT
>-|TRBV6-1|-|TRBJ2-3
CASSEGWGDTQYF
TGTGCCAGCAGTGAAGGTTGGGGAGATACGCAGTATTTT
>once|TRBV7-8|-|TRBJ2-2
CASSFRWGGTGELFF
TGTGCCAGCAGCTTTCGTTGGGGAGGCACCGGGGAGCTGTTTTTT
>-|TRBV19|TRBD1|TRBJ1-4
CASGDFRDRGRRNEKLFF
TGTGCCAGTGGGGACTTCCGGGACAGGGGAAGGAGGAATGAAAAACTGTTTTTT
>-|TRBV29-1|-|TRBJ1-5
CSVGVEGDQPQHF
TGCAGCGTTGGAGTCGAGGGAGATCAGCCCCAGCATTTT
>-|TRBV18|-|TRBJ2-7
CASSPPGLYEQYF
TGTGCCAGCTCACCACCGGGCCTTTACGAGCAGTACTTC
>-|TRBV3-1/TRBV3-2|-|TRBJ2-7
CASSHLPGQTSSYEQYF
TGTGCCAGCAGCCATCTTCCCGGACAGACCTCCTCCTACGAGCAGTACTTC
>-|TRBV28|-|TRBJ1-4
CASSFWQSTNEKLFF
TGTGCCAGCAGTTTCTGGCAGTCAACTAATGAAAAACTGTTTTTT
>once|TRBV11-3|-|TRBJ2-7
CASSLSRSSYEQYF
TGTGCCAGCAGCTTATCCAGGAGCTCCTACGAGCAGTACTTC
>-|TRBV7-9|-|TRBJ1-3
CASSSVGLPGNTIYF
TGTGCCAGCAGCTCAGTGGGACTCCCTGGAAACACCATATATTTT
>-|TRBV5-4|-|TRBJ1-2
CASSLQGNYGYTF
TGTGCCAGCAGCTTGCAAGGGAACTATGGCTACACCTTC
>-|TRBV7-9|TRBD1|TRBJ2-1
CASRMGPNRGPYNEQFF
TGTGCCAGCAGAATGGGGCCCAACAGGGGACCCTACAATGAGCAGTTCTTC
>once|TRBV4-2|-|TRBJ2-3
CASSLRQEKLDTQYF
TGTGCCAGCAGCTTACGACAGGAGAAGTTGGATACGCAGTATTTT
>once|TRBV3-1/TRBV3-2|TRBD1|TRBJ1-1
CASSPWTGSEAFF
TGTGCCAGCAGCCCCTGGACAGGGTCTGAAGCTTTCTTT
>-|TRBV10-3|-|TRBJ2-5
CAISPPDRSQETQYF
TGTGCCATCAGTCCCCCCGACAGATCTCAAGAGACCCAGTACTTC
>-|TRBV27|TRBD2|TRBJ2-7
CASSPRLAGDAYEQYF
TGTGCCAGCAGTCCCCGACTAGCGGGGGACGCCTACGAGCAGTACTTC
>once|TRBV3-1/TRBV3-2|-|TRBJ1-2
CASSQARGPYYGYTF
TGTGCCAGCAGCCAAGCCCGCGGGCCATACTATGGCTACACCTTC
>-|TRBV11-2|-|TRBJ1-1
CASSLKGFSGEAFF
TGTGCCAGCAGCTTAAAAGGTTTTAGCGGTGAAGCTTTCTTT
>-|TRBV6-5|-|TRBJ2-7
CASSYSSGSSYEQYF
TGTGCCAGCAGTTACTCGTCCGGGAGCTCCTACGAGCAGTACTTC
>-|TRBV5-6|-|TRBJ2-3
CASSLFSFDTQYF
TGTGCCAGCAGCTTGTTCAGCTTCGATACGCAGTATTTT
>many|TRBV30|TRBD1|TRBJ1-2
CAWKPRDSYGYTF
TGTGCCTGGAAACCCCGGGACAGCTATGGCTACACCTTC
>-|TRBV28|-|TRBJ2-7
CASSWGRESYEQYF
TGTGCCAGCAGTTGGGGGAGAGAATCCTACGAGCAGTACTTC
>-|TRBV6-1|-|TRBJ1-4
CASSEASRGEKLFF
TGTGCCAGCAGTGAAGCTTCGCGAGGAGAAAAACTGTTTTTT
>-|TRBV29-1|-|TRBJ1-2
CSVDDINPGGYTF
TGCAGCGTTGACGACATCAACCCGGGGGGCTACACCTTC
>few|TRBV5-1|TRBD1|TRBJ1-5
CASSPEGAYSNQPQHF
TGCGCCAGCAGCCCAGAGGGGGCGTATAGCAATCAGCCCCAGCATTTT
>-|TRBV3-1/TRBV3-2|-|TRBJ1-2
CASSQAGRERGYTF
TGTGCCAGCAGCCAAGCAGGGCGCGAGAGAGGCTACACCTTC
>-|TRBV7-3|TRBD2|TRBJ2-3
CASSLSPPAGGTDTQYF
TGTGCCAGCAGCTTAAGCCCGCCGGCGGGAGGGACAGATACGCAGTATTTT
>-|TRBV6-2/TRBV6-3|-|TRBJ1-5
CASSLRDFNQPQHF
TGTGCCAGCAGTCTCCGGGACTTTAATCAGCCCCAGCATTTT